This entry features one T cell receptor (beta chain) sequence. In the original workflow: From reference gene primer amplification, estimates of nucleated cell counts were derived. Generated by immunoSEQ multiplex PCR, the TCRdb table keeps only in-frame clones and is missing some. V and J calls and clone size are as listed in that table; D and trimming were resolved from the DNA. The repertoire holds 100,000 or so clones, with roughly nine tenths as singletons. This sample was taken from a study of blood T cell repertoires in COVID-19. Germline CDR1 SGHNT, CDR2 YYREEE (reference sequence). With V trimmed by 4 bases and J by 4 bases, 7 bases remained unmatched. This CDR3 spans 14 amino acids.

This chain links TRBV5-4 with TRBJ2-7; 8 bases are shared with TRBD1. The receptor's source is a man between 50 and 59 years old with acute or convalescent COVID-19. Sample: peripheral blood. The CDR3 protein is CASSPGQGRYEQYF. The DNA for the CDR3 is TGTGCCAGCAGCCCCGGACAGGGTCGTTACGAGCAGTACTTC.